This is a list of T cell receptor beta chains from one sample in a study of blood T cell repertoires in COVID-19. The table came from immunoSEQ multiplex PCR; TCRdb's copy has only in-frame clones and leaves some out. The repertoire has fewer than 150,000 clones, roughly 87% of them found once; the top ten carry 7.7%. What was sequenced was peripheral blood. The receptors originated from a human donor in a cohort sampled during active COVID-19. The CDR3 runs from the conserved cysteine through the conserved F or W. The order of the fields is CDR3 length, J gene, D gene, V gene, CDR3 DNA, CDR3 protein. The D gene is left open where the match is weak.

15,TRBJ2-7,TRBD1,TRBV10-3,TGTGCCATCAGTGAAACGGGACAGGGGACCTACGAGCAGTACTTC,CAISETGQGTYEQYF
12,TRBJ2-7,-,TRBV6-6,TGTGCCAGCAGCCCAGGAGGGGCTAAGCAGTACTTC,CASSPGGAKQYF
12,TRBJ2-3,-,TRBV18,TGTGCCAGCTCACCCGCGGCAGATACGCAGTATTTT,CASSPAADTQYF
13,TRBJ1-1,-,TRBV29-1,TGCAGCGTTGGTGGCGGGGGTAACTCTGAAGCTTTCTTT,CSVGGGGNSEAFF
14,TRBJ2-7,TRBD2,TRBV4-1,TGCGCCAGCAGTTGGGGGGGGGTTTCCTACGAGCAGTACTTC,CASSWGGVSYEQYF
15,TRBJ2-2,-,TRBV6-5,TGTGCCAGCAGTTACTCGGTGGGGAGTACCGGGGAGCTGTTTTTT,CASSYSVGSTGELFF
15,TRBJ1-1,-,TRBV29-1,TGCAGCGTTGAAGGCGGCACTGTTCTGAACACTGAAGCTTTCTTT,CSVEGGTVLNTEAFF
15,TRBJ2-5,-,TRBV7-9,TGTGCCAGCAGCTACCCCCAGGGTGTGGGGGAGACCCAGTACTTC,CASSYPQGVGETQYF
19,TRBJ2-6,TRBD1,TRBV19,TGTGCCAGTAGTATAGATCGCCCGACAGGGTTGGATGGGGCCAACGTCCTGACTTTC,CASSIDRPTGLDGANVLTF
15,TRBJ1-6,TRBD1,TRBV5-1,TGCGCCAGCAGCTACCCCGGGACAGAAAATTCACCCCTCCACTTT,CASSYPGTENSPLHF